This T cell receptor (beta chain) was sequenced during a study of OX40 agonist ivuxolimab in advanced cancers. With regard to this clone: Its target is unknown.

Assay: immunoSEQ multiplex PCR; the TCRdb copy retains only in-frame clones and omits some. The sample consists of tens of thousands of clones, approximately 87% of them appearing once. General study findings and limits: Some patients without response likewise showed low normalized clonal expansion. Clones of CD4+ and CD8+ blood T cells grew by week 6 at doses of 0.1 to 3.0 mg/kg.

The CDR3 is 16 residues long. CDR1 is MDHEN, CDR2 SYDVKM, per germline. Trimming took off 5 bases at V and 2 bases at J, with 18 bases between the two ends. The receptor was isolated from an adult with an advanced solid tumor such as melanoma, head and neck, liver or kidney cancer. The specimen was CD4+ or CD8+ T cells sorted from blood, collected in a trial of the OX40 agonist ivuxolimab. The chain links TRBV28 to TRBJ2-5, with D possibly matching TRBD1 (5 bases). CDR3 sequence (DNA): TGTGCCAGCAGTGACCCACTACGACAGTTACAAGAGACCCAGTACTTC. This sequence encodes CASSDPLRQLQETQYF.